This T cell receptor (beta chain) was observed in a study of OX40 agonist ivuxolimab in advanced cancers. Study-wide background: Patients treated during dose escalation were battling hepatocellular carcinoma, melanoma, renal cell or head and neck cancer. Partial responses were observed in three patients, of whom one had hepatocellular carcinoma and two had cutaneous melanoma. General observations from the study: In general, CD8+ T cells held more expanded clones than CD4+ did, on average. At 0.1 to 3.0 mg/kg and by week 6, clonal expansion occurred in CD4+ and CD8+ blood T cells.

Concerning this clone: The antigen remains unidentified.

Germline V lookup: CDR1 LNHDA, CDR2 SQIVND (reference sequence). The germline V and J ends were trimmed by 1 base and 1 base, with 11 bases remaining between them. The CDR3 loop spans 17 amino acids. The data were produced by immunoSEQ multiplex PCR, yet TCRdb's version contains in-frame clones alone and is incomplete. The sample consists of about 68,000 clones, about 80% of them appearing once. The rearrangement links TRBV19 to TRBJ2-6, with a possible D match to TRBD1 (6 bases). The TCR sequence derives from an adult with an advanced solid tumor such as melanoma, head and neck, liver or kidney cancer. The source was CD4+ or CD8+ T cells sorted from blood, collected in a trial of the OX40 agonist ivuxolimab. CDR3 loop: CASSIVGQSSGANVLTF. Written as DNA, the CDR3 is TGTGCCAGTAGTATAGTCGGACAGTCGTCTGGGGCCAACGTCCTGACTTTC. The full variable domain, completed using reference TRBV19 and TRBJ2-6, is DGGITQSPKYLFRKEGQNVTLSCEQNLNHDAMYWYRQDPGQGLRLIYYSQIVNDFQKGDIAEGYSVSREKKESFPLTVTSAQKNPTAFYLCASSIVGQSSGANVLTFGAGSRLTVL.